Below are 4 T cell receptor beta chains sequenced from a single sample in a study of blood T cell repertoires in COVID-19. Using immunoSEQ multiplex PCR, the repertoire was profiled, and TCRdb retains in-frame clones only, with some absent. The sample records almost 250,000 clones, around nine tenths being singletons. The sample taken for sequencing was peripheral blood. Receptor source: a woman in her sixties who had recovered from COVID-19.

J is TRBJ1-1 and V is TRBV5-1, with 8 positions matching TRBD1. The J segment lost 1 base and the V segment lost 0 bases, leaving 5 bases of the junction unmatched. The germline V gene has CDR1 SGHRS and CDR2 YFSETQ. CDR3 length equals 16 residues. Written as DNA, the CDR3 is TGCGCCAGCAGCTTGGTCGTCGGACAGGGGAACACTGAAGCTTTCTTT. This gives the protein CASSLVVGQGNTEAFF. Full variable domain (outside the CDR3, taken from reference TRBV5-1 and TRBJ1-1): KAGVTQTPRYLIKTRGQQVTLSCSPISGHRSVSWYQQTPGQGLQFLFEYFSETQRNKGNFPGRFSGRQFSNSRSEMNVSTLELGDSALYLCASSLVVGQGNTEAFFGQGTRLTVV.

This chain links TRBV7-8 with TRBJ2-7, with TRBD2 as a possible D gene (5 bases). The CDR3 sequence is 13 residues long. From germline, CDR1 is SGHVS and CDR2 FQNEAQ. V was shortened by 6 bases and J by 4 bases, with 13 bases between the two germline ends. CDR3 sequence: CASRQRVGYEQYF. In DNA, the CDR3 is TGTGCCAGCAGGCAGAGGGTTGGTTACGAGCAGTACTTC.

CDR3 protein: CATSERQGAGYTF. The CDR3 DNA reads as TGTGCCACCAGTGAGCGACAGGGGGCCGGCTACACCTTC. This chain links TRBV24-1 with TRBJ1-2, with 10 bases fitting TRBD1. Losses at the gene ends were 4 bases for V and 8 bases for J; bases not matched to a gene: 3. The length of the CDR3 is 13 residues. CDR1 is KGHDR, CDR2 SFDVKD, per germline.

The chain combines TRBV7-3 with TRBJ2-3, with D maybe TRBD2 (6 bases). The CDR3 contains 14 residues. Germline assignment: CDR1 SGHTA and CDR2 FQGTGA. Trimming shortened V by 7 bases and J by 3 bases, and 14 bases separated the two germline ends. In DNA, the CDR3 is TGTGCCAGCACCACGGCGGGGAAAACAGATACGCAGTATTTT. Translating gives CASTTAGKTDTQYF.